This TCR beta chain was obtained from a study of T cell responses to AZD1222 COVID-19 vaccine. Study-wide points: The breadth and depth of Spike-specific TCRs increased once two AZD1222 doses had been given.

As to this clone: Its antigen is as yet unknown.

Some clones are missing from TCRdb's copy, which holds only in-frame ones; the method was immunoSEQ multiplex PCR. The sample consists of roughly 160,000 clones, roughly nine tenths of them appearing once. Germline CDR1 and CDR2: SNHLY and FYNNEI. V shed 7 bases and J shed 1 base, with 11 bases lying between them. This CDR3 is 13 amino acids long. V and J are TRBV2 and TRBJ2-7, with D perhaps TRBD1 (6 bases). The material sequenced was peripheral blood, taken on day 0 of AZD1222 vaccination. The receptor was derived from an adult in good health. CDR3 nucleotides: TGTGCCAGCATAGGACAGAATTCCTACGAGCAGTACTTC. It is translated as CASIGQNSYEQYF.